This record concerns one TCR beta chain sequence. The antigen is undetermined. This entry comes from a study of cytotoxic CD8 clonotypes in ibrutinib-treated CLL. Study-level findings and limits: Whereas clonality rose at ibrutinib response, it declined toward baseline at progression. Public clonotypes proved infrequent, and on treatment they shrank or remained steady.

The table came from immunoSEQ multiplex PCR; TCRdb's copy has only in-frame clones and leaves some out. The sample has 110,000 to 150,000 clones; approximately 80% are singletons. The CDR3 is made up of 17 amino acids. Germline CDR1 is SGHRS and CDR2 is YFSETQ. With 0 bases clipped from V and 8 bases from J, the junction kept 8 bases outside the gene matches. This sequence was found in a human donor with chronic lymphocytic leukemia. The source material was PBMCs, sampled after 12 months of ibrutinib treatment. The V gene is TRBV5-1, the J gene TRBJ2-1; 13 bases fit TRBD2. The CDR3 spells CASSLAQLAGGNHEQFF. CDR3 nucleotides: TGCGCCAGCAGCTTGGCCCAACTAGCGGGAGGGAACCATGAGCAGTTCTTC.